This T cell receptor (beta chain) is from a study of blood T cell repertoires in COVID-19. This clone was picked up a small number of times. The data were produced by immunoSEQ multiplex PCR, yet TCRdb's version contains in-frame clones alone and is incomplete. Of 25,000 to 35,000 clones detected, roughly 85% appear once; the ten largest clones hold 5.5% to 8.5%. Trimming shortened V by 7 bases and J by 11 bases, and 20 bases separated the two germline ends. Germline V CDR1 and CDR2: MDHEN, SYDVKM. The CDR3 consists of 13 residues. The chain couples TRBV28 to TRBJ1-1; maybe TRBD1 (6 bases). Source material: peripheral blood. This clonotype was sampled from a man between 60 and 75 years old with active COVID-19. CDR3 sequence: CASTFVTTGAAFF. The CDR3 DNA reads as TGTGCCAGCACCTTCGTCACGACAGGAGCGGCTTTCTTT.